The 16 T cell receptor beta chains in this list originate from one sample, sequenced in a study of tumor-infiltrating T cells and Merkel cell polyomavirus. Study summary: The T cells studied were CD8+ and recognized the Merkel cell polyomavirus KLL epitope.

Robust Merkel cell polyomavirus Large T antigen positivity by immunohistochemistry was seen in all patients' tumors. Assay: immunoSEQ multiplex PCR; the TCRdb copy retains only in-frame clones and omits some. The sample has over 20,000 clones, roughly nine tenths seen once. Specimen: lymph node tissue. These TCRs come from a man in his forties or fifties with Merkel cell carcinoma.

The chain is built from TRBV29-1 and TRBJ2-5, with D maybe TRBD2 (6 bases). Germline lookup yields CDR1 SQVTM and CDR2 ANQGSEA. Trimming pared 7 bases from V and 5 bases from J, leaving 17 bases between. The CDR3 contains 13 residues. The CDR3 region is CSAGTVPSETQYF. In DNA, the CDR3 is TGCAGCGCCGGGACTGTTCCAAGCGAGACCCAGTACTTC. The full variable domain, its missing parts supplied by reference TRBV29-1 and TRBJ2-5, is SAVISQKPSRDICQRGTSLTIQCQVDSQVTMMFWYRQQPGQSLTLIATANQGSEATYESGFVIDKFPISRPNLTFSTLTVSNMSPEDSSIYLCSAGTVPSETQYFGPGTRLLVL.

The rearrangement links TRBV4-3 to TRBJ2-2, with D maybe TRBD2 (7 bases). The V end was cut by 2 bases, the J end by 6 bases, with 16 bases between. The CDR3 contains 16 residues. Germline V gene sequence: CDR1 LGHNA, CDR2 YSLEER. The CDR3 nucleotides are TGCGCCAGCAGCCAATACCCGAGGGGGGGACCCGGGGAGCTGTTTTTT. Protein: CASSQYPRGGPGELFF.

The chain links TRBV28 to TRBJ2-7; TRBD1 is a possible D gene (6 bases). The CDR3 sequence is 13 residues long. Germline V CDR1 and CDR2: MDHEN, SYDVKM. V gave up 6 bases and J gave up 7 bases, with 16 bases separating them. The CDR3 coding sequence is TGTGCCAGCAGCGTGGGACATATGGGGGAGCAGTACTTC. Translating it yields CASSVGHMGEQYF.

This clone was counted once. The chain links TRBV5-1 to TRBJ2-1, with 14 bases identical to TRBD2. The germline CDR1 and CDR2 sequences are SGHRS and YFSETQ. Unmatched junction bases numbered 9, after V lost 4 bases and J lost 0 bases. CDR3 length equals 19 residues. CDR3 residues: CASSPGLAGARSSYNEQFF. The CDR3 region has the DNA TGCGCCAGCAGCCCGGGACTAGCGGGGGCCCGGAGCTCCTACAATGAGCAGTTCTTC.

This chain connects TRBV5-1 to TRBJ2-7, with 11 bases aligning to TRBD2. CDR1 and CDR2 from the germline V gene are SGHRS and YFSETQ. V lost 1 base, J lost 3 bases, and 15 bases stayed unmatched. The CDR3 sequence is 19 residues long. CDR3 loop: CASSLYTVAGGPRNYEQYF. In DNA, the CDR3 is TGCGCCAGCAGCTTGTATACGGTAGCGGGGGGGCCTCGGAACTACGAGCAGTACTTC.

This chain joins TRBV5-1 and TRBJ2-3; TRBD2 agrees at 9 bases. The germline V gene encodes CDR1 SGHRS and CDR2 YFSETQ. The CDR3 has 16 amino acids. The V gene end was trimmed by 0 bases and the J gene end by 2 bases; junction bases not matched to a gene: 4. Here the CDR3 reads CASSLGLAGITDTQYF. CDR3 nucleotide sequence: TGCGCCAGCAGCTTGGGGCTAGCGGGGATCACAGATACGCAGTATTTT.

This clone appeared a single time. The chain recombines TRBV7-6 with TRBJ1-4, with D tentatively TRBD1 (5 bases). This CDR3 has 14 amino acids. Germline assignment: CDR1 SGHVS and CDR2 FNYEAQ. V lost 3 bases and J lost 4, with 9 bases in between. The CDR3 nucleotides read TGTGCCAGCAGCTTGGGGGGGAGTAATGAAAAACTGTTTTTT. Translating it yields CASSLGGSNEKLFF.

The chain has TRBV5-6 and TRBJ2-3; 13 nucleotides match TRBD2. The CDR3 is 17 residues long. CDR1 and CDR2 from the germline V gene are SGHDT and YYEEEE. V lost 2 bases to trimming and J lost 5 bases; unmatched junction nucleotides: 8. CDR3 bases: TGTGCCAGCAGCTTCCGGACTAGCGGGGGACGAGTAGATACGCAGTATTTT. Translating gives CASSFRTSGGRVDTQYF.

The chain combines TRBV30 with TRBJ2-7; TRBD2 is a possible D gene (6 bases). Trimming shortened V by 7 bases and J by 2 bases, and 12 bases separated the two germline ends. CDR1 is GTSNPN, CDR2 SVGIG, per germline (reference sequence). The CDR3 has 12 residues. Written as DNA, the CDR3 is TGTGCCTCGCAGGGAGGACCCTACGAGCAGTACTTC. Encoded protein: CASQGGPYEQYF.

The CDR3 region has the DNA TGTGCCAGTAGTTCTCGGGACAGCGAGCAGTTCTTC. Encoded protein: CASSSRDSEQFF. The chain couples TRBV19 to TRBJ2-1, with 7 nucleotides matching TRBD1. The CDR3 is 12 amino acids. Germline CDR1 is LNHDA and CDR2 is SQIVND (reference sequence). Losses at the gene ends were 5 bases for V and 10 bases for J; bases not matched to a gene: 5.

V is TRBV6-1 and J is TRBJ1-5; no definite D call. Trimming took off 6 bases at V and 7 bases at J, with 13 bases between the two ends. From germline, CDR1 is MNHNS and CDR2 SASEGT. The CDR3 covers 13 residues. The CDR3 DNA follows: TGTGCCAGCAGCCCCCCTTGGCTCCAGCCCCAGCATTTT. This sequence encodes CASSPPWLQPQHF.

This chain connects TRBV27 to TRBJ2-7; the match to TRBD1 covers 7 bases. CDR3 length equals 11 residues. Germline V gene lookup returns CDR1 MNHEY and CDR2 SMNVEV (reference sequence). V shed 8 bases and J 9 bases; nucleotides not matched to a gene: 7. In DNA, the CDR3 is TGTGCCAGCTCGGACAGGATCGCGCAGTACTTC. This gives the protein CASSDRIAQYF.

The chain carries TRBV5-4 and TRBJ2-1, with 12 bases that match TRBD2. V was pared by 3 bases and J by 8 bases, with 6 bases of the junction left unmatched. CDR1 is SGHNT, CDR2 YYREEE, per germline (reference sequence). The CDR3 runs to 15 residues. CDR3 DNA sequence: TGTGCCAGCAGCTCTCGGACTAGCGGGACGGATGAGCAGTTCTTC. This translates into CASSSRTSGTDEQFF.

The chain recombines TRBV5-4 with TRBJ2-7, with D possibly TRBD1 on 6 matching bases. V lost 0 bases to trimming and J lost 7 bases, with 11 bases between them. The CDR3 length is 13 residues. CDR1 is SGHNT, CDR2 YYREEE, per germline (reference sequence). CDR3 sequence reads: CASSLVGQGEQYF. In nucleotides, the CDR3 is TGTGCCAGCAGCTTGGTGGGGCAGGGGGAGCAGTACTTC.

The gene calls are TRBV7-2 and TRBJ2-5, with 9 bases that match TRBD2. Germline CDR1 SGHTA, CDR2 FQGNSA. J gave up 4 bases and V 1 base, and 4 bases lay outside the gene matches. The CDR3 has 15 residues. In nucleotides, the CDR3 is TGTGCCAGCAGCTTAGGGACTAGCGTAGTAGAGACCCAGTACTTC. Translating it yields CASSLGTSVVETQYF. Based on the CDR3 plus reference TRBV7-2 and TRBJ2-5, the full variable domain is GAGVSQSPSNKVTEKGKDVELRCDPISGHTALYWYRQSLGQGLEFLIYFQGNSAPDKSGLPSDRFSAERTGGSVSTLTIQRTQQEDSAVYLCASSLGTSVVETQYFGPGTRLLVL.

A single count supports this clone. The chain employs TRBV29-1 and TRBJ1-3; TRBD1 might be the D (5 bases). CDR1 is SQVTM and CDR2 is ANQGSEA in the germline V gene. The germline V and J ends were trimmed by 6 bases and 2 bases, with 14 bases remaining between them. The CDR3 is made up of 14 amino acids. CDR3 sequence (DNA): TGCAGCGTCGGAAGCTGGGGCACTGGAAACACCATATATTTT. Amino acid sequence: CSVGSWGTGNTIYF.